These T cell receptor beta chains were read from a single sample in a study of blood T cell repertoires in COVID-19. TCRdb's table, derived via immunoSEQ multiplex PCR, lists solely in-frame clones and lacks some. The sample has some 190,000 clones, around nine tenths seen once. Sequenced sample: peripheral blood. The receptors were sampled from a human donor in a cohort sampled during active COVID-19. Each CDR3 is given with its conserved first and last residue. A D gene is named only where the DNA matches it firmly. A clone size is listed for some rows: how often the clone was seen (once, few, many), or a class if it is expanded.

J,D,size,V,DNA,CDR3
TRBJ2-2,TRBD1,NA,TRBV19,TGTGCCAGTAGTCAGACAGGGGGCACCGGGGAGCTGTTTTTT,CASSQTGGTGELFF
TRBJ1-1,NA,NA,TRBV5-1,TGCGCCAGCAGCGCGAGTCCTCCCGCCACCCCTGAAGCTTTCTTT,CASSASPPATPEAFF
TRBJ2-3,TRBD2,NA,TRBV13,TGTGCCAGCAGCTTATTTGCTAGCGGGAGCACAGATACGCAGTATTTT,CASSLFASGSTDTQYF
TRBJ2-3,NA,once,TRBV13,TGTGCCAGCAGCGGAACAGCTAGCCTTAGCACAGATACGCAGTATTTT,CASSGTASLSTDTQYF
TRBJ2-1,TRBD2,NA,TRBV5-1,TGCGCCAGCAGCCCGGCAGGGCGGGAGGGCAATGAGCAGTTCTTC,CASSPAGREGNEQFF
TRBJ1-1,NA,NA,TRBV5-1,TGCGCCAGCAGCCTGCAGGGTGGCGGGAACACTGAAGCTTTCTTT,CASSLQGGGNTEAFF
TRBJ2-1,TRBD2,NA,TRBV7-2,TGTGCCAGCAGCTTCGCTAGCGGGGTAGAGCAGTTCTTC,CASSFASGVEQFF
TRBJ1-3,NA,NA,TRBV9,TGTGCCAGCAGCCCCGACGGGGGGGGAACGAACACCATATATTTT,CASSPDGGGTNTIYF
TRBJ2-1,TRBD2,NA,TRBV11-2,TGTGCCAGCAGCCTTGGGGGACTAGCATTCTACAATGAGCAGTTCTTC,CASSLGGLAFYNEQFF
TRBJ2-2,TRBD2,NA,TRBV19,TGTGCCAGTAGTACCTCTAGCGGGAGCTTAACCGGGGAGCTGTTTTTT,CASSTSSGSLTGELFF
TRBJ1-6,TRBD1,NA,TRBV19,TGTGCCAGTAGGAGGGGACAGGGGGAATCACCCCTCCACTTT,CASRRGQGESPLHF
TRBJ1-2,TRBD1,NA,TRBV7-2,TGTGCCAGCAGCTTAAGGGTTCCGGACAGGGCTGGCTACACCTTC,CASSLRVPDRAGYTF
TRBJ2-5,TRBD1,NA,TRBV11-2,TGTGCCAGCAGCCAGGGGGTAAAGGAGACCCAGTACTTC,CASSQGVKETQYF
TRBJ2-1,TRBD1,NA,TRBV5-1,TGCGCCAGCAGCGGGGGACAGGTCGGTATCGATGAGCAGTTCTTC,CASSGGQVGIDEQFF
TRBJ1-4,NA,NA,TRBV7-9,TGTGCCAGCAGCTTAGTTGGGGAGGAAAAACTGTTTTTT,CASSLVGEEKLFF
TRBJ2-4,TRBD1,NA,TRBV6-5,TGTGCCAGCAGTTCTGGGACAGCGGCCAAAAACATTCAGTACTTC,CASSSGTAAKNIQYF
TRBJ2-1,TRBD2,NA,TRBV20-1,TGCAGTGCTAGTAGCGGGGGGTACAATGAGCAGTTCTTC,CSASSGGYNEQFF
TRBJ2-7,NA,NA,TRBV7-9,TGTGCCAGCAGCTTCCTCGGAGACGAGCAGTACTTC,CASSFLGDEQYF
TRBJ1-2,NA,NA,TRBV6-5,TGTGCCAGCAGTTACGTAGGGCAGGGGCTAGGCTATGGCTACACCTTC,CASSYVGQGLGYGYTF
TRBJ1-2,NA,NA,TRBV18,TGTGCCAGCTCCCCGGGGACGGGGGCTAACTATGGCTACACCTTC,CASSPGTGANYGYTF
TRBJ1-5,NA,NA,TRBV5-5,TGTGCCAGCAGCTTGGCTCCCGGGGATAGCAATCAGCCCCAGCATTTT,CASSLAPGDSNQPQHF
TRBJ1-5,TRBD1,NA,TRBV6-5,TGTGCGGGGGGGGGACAGGGGTTGAGCAATCAGCCCCAGCATTTT,CAGGGQGLSNQPQHF
TRBJ2-1,NA,NA,TRBV30,TGTGCCTGGAGGGCTGACAGAAAACCCTACAATGAGCAGTTCTTC,CAWRADRKPYNEQFF
TRBJ1-6,NA,NA,TRBV7-2,TGTGCCAGCAGCTTAGCCGGGGGCTCCTATAATTCACCCCTCCACTTT,CASSLAGGSYNSPLHF
TRBJ2-2,NA,NA,TRBV19,TGTGCCAGTAGATTTGTAGGAGTTGGCGGGGAGCTGTTTTTT,CASRFVGVGGELFF
TRBJ2-7,TRBD1,NA,TRBV29-1,TGCAGCGTTGCGACCCGGCAGGGGGCCTACGAGCAGTACTTC,CSVATRQGAYEQYF
TRBJ2-7,NA,NA,TRBV5-1,TGCGCCAGCAGAGTCCAACCCGCCAGGGATTCCTACGAGCAGTACTTC,CASRVQPARDSYEQYF
TRBJ1-2,NA,NA,TRBV7-2,TGTGCCAGCAGCTTAGGGGCATGGGGAGGCAATGGCTACACCTTC,CASSLGAWGGNGYTF
TRBJ2-1,NA,NA,TRBV28,TGTGCCAGCAGTTTACGCGGTTTCTACAATGAGCAGTTCTTC,CASSLRGFYNEQFF
TRBJ2-7,NA,NA,TRBV27,TGTGCCAGCAGTGGGGGTAGCGGGACAGCCGAGCAGTACTTC,CASSGGSGTAEQYF
TRBJ2-2,NA,NA,TRBV30,TGTGCTGGAGGCAGCGGGGAGCTGTTTTTT,CAGGSGELFF
TRBJ2-5,NA,NA,TRBV28,TGTGCCAGCAGTTCCCGCCAGTACTTC,CASSSRQYF
TRBJ2-7,TRBD1,NA,TRBV4-3,TGCGCCAGCAGCCAAGAGGGGACAGGTTTTCGGGAGCAGTACTTC,CASSQEGTGFREQYF
TRBJ1-2,NA,once,TRBV6-5,TGTGCCAGCAGTTACCGTTACGACAGGTTCTATGGCTACACCTTC,CASSYRYDRFYGYTF
TRBJ1-3,TRBD1,few,TRBV29-1,TGCAGCGGAAAACAGGGGAGCTCTGGAAACACCATATATTTT,CSGKQGSSGNTIYF
TRBJ1-3,NA,NA,TRBV4-1,TGCGCCAGCAGCCAACTTATGACTGTGCAGGGCGGATCTGGAAACACCATATATTTT,CASSQLMTVQGGSGNTIYF
TRBJ1-6,NA,NA,TRBV30,TGTGCCTGGAGTCTCAGTAATTCACCCCTCCACTTT,CAWSLSNSPLHF
TRBJ2-5,TRBD2,NA,TRBV27,TGTGCCAGCAGTTTTTCAGCGGGGTTGAGGGAGACCCAGTACTTC,CASSFSAGLRETQYF
TRBJ1-2,TRBD1,NA,TRBV2,TGTGCCAGCAGTTGGACAGGGGGTATACAAAACTATGGCTACACCTTC,CASSWTGGIQNYGYTF
TRBJ2-3,NA,NA,TRBV7-6,TGTGCCAGCAGCTTAGTTGGGGGGGGCTACGATACGCAGTATTTT,CASSLVGGGYDTQYF
TRBJ2-1,NA,once,TRBV30,TGTGCCTGGAGCGGAGGACCACAGCAGTTCTTC,CAWSGGPQQFF
TRBJ2-1,TRBD2,NA,TRBV7-2,TGTGCCAGCAGCTTAGCGTCGGGACTAGCGGGAGTTTATAGTGAGCAGTTCTTC,CASSLASGLAGVYSEQFF
TRBJ2-3,TRBD2,NA,TRBV5-1,TGCGCCAGCAGCTTGGGGGCGGGAGAGTTTGGAGATACGCAGTATTTT,CASSLGAGEFGDTQYF
TRBJ2-3,TRBD2,once,TRBV14,TGTGCCAGCAGCCAAGACGGCGGGAGGCCTGGGATTACGCAGTATTTT,CASSQDGGRPGITQYF